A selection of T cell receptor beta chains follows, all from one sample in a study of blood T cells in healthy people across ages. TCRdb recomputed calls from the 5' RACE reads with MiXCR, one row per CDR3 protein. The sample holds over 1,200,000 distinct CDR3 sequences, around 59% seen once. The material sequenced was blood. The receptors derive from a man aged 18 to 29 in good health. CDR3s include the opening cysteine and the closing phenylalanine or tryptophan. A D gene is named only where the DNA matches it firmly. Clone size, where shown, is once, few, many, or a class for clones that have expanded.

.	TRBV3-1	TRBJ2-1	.	CASSQGAWRTPNNEQFF	TGTGCCAGCAGCCAAGGGGCGTGGAGAACACCCAACAATGAGCAGTTCTTC
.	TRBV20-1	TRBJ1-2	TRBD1	CSASGTVSNYGYTF	TGCAGCGCTTCGGGGACAGTGTCTAACTATGGCTACACCTTC
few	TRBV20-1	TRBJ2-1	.	CSARVLPTDEQFF	TGCAGTGCTAGAGTACTACCGACCGATGAGCAGTTCTTC
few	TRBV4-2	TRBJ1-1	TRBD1	CASSQDPQGAGTEAFF	TGTGCCAGCAGCCAAGATCCACAGGGGGCTGGTACTGAAGCTTTCTTT
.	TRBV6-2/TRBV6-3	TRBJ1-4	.	CASSSTGRPGEKLFF	TGTGCCAGCAGCTCTACAGGGCGTCCAGGAGAAAAACTGTTTTTT
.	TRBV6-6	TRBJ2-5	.	CASSYSRRASKETQYF	TGTGCCAGCAGTTACTCGCGGAGGGCTAGCAAGGAGACCCAGTACTTC
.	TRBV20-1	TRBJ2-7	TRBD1	CSAIAGTGFNEQYF	TGCAGTGCTATTGCCGGGACAGGGTTCAACGAGCAGTACTTC
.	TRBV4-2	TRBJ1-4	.	CASSQVRTTNEKLFF	TGTGCCAGCAGCCAAGTGAGAACAACTAATGAAAAACTGTTTTTT
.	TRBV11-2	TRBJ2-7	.	CASTPQTGISYEQYF	TGTGCCAGCACCCCTCAAACAGGGATATCCTACGAGCAGTACTTC
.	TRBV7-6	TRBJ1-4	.	CASSFGSRWTTNEKLFF	TGTGCCAGCAGCTTCGGCAGCCGGTGGACTACTAATGAAAAACTGTTTTTT
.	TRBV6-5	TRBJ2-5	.	CASSYLSGSSYNEQYF	TGTGCCAGCAGTTACCTTAGCGGCAGCTCCTACAATGAGCAGTACTTC
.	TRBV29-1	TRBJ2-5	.	CSVENRGAGETQYF	TGCAGCGTTGAAAATCGAGGGGCCGGGGAGACCCAGTACTTC
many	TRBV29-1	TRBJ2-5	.	CSAFRGGTETQYF	TGCAGCGCTTTTCGGGGAGGCACAGAGACCCAGTACTTC
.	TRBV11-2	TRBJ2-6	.	CASSLSYGGPGGANVLTF	TGTGCCAGCAGCTTAAGCTACGGTGGACCGGGTGGGGCCAACGTCCTGACTTTC
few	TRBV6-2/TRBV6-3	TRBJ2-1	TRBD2	CASSYSTATGGSSYNEQFF	TGTGCCAGCAGTTACTCGACAGCTACGGGAGGAAGCTCCTACAATGAGCAGTTCTTC
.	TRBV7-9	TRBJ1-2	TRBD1	CASSFANPGQGGGYTF	TGCGCCAGCAGCTTCGCGAATCCGGGACAGGGAGGAGGCTACACCTTC
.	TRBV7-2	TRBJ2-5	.	CASSSHRVQETQYF	TGTGCCAGCAGCTCTCACAGGGTCCAAGAGACCCAGTACTTC
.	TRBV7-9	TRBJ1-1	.	CASRGQAREGTEAFF	TGTGCCAGCCGCGGACAAGCCCGAGAAGGGACTGAAGCTTTCTTT
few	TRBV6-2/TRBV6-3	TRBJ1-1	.	CASSYLPGTNTEAFF	TGTGCCAGCAGTTACCTCCCCGGGACGAACACTGAAGCTTTCTTT
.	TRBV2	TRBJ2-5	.	CASRGFKETQYF	TGTGCCAGCAGGGGATTCAAAGAGACCCAGTACTTC
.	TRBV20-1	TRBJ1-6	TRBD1	CSARPSDRGVNSPPHF	TGCAGTGCTAGACCCTCCGACAGGGGAGTCAATTCACCCCCCCACTTT
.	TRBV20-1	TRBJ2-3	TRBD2	CSAQLAGDTDTQYF	TGCAGTGCTCAACTAGCGGGAGACACAGATACGCAGTATTTT
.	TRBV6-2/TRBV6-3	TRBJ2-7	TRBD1	CATRQGNYYEQYF	TGTGCCACCCGACAGGGCAACTACTACGAGCAGTACTTC
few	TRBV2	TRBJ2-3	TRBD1	CASSTTGVDTQYF	TGTGCCAGCAGTACCACAGGGGTCGATACGCAGTATTTT
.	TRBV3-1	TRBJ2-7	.	CASSQDPPGFPLYEQYF	TGTGCCAGCAGCCAAGATCCCCCAGGGTTCCCTCTCTACGAGCAGTACTTC
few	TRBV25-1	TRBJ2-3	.	CASSEYIRGAALRTQYF	TGTGCCAGCAGTGAATATATTAGAGGGGCCGCTCTCCGTACGCAGTATTTT
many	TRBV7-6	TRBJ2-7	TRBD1	CASSSGQSSYEQYF	TGTGCCAGCAGCTCGGGACAGAGCTCCTACGAGCAGTACTTC
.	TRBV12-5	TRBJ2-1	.	CASAPPGDEQFF	TGTGCTAGTGCCCCCCCCGGCGATGAGCAGTTCTTC
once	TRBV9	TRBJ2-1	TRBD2	CASSVASGRAGEQFF	TGTGCCAGCAGCGTAGCTAGCGGGAGGGCCGGGGAGCAGTTCTTC
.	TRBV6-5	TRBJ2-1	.	CASSYSGQLNEQFF	TGTGCCAGCAGTTACTCGGGTCAGCTCAATGAGCAGTTCTTC
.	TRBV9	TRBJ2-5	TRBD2	CTSSGDYWETQYF	TGTACCAGCAGCGGGGACTACTGGGAGACCCAGTACTTC
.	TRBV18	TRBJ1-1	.	CASSPSGRITEAFF	TGTGCCAGCTCACCGAGTGGACGGATCACTGAAGCTTTCTTT
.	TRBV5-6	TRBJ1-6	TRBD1	CASSLANQGAYNSPLHF	TGTGCCAGCAGCTTGGCCAATCAGGGGGCATATAATTCACCCCTCCACTTT
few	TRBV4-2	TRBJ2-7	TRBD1	CASSQDGDRSTYEQYF	TGTGCCAGCAGCCAAGATGGGGACAGGTCGACCTACGAGCAGTACTTC
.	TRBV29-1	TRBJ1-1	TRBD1	CSATGGEVTEAFF	TGCAGCGCGACAGGGGGAGAGGTCACTGAAGCTTTCTTT
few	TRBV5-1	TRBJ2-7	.	CASSLESTNSYEQYF	TGCGCCAGCAGCTTGGAGAGCACAAACTCCTACGAGCAGTACTTC
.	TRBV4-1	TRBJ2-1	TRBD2	CASSQDPPDDGTTYNEQFF	TGCGCCAGCAGCCAAGATCCCCCGGACGACGGGACTACCTACAATGAGCAGTTCTTC
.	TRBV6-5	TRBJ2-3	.	CASFAGANTDTQYF	TGTGCCAGCTTTGCAGGAGCCAACACAGATACGCAGTATTTT
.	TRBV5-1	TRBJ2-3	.	CASSSLSGVDTQYF	TGCGCCAGCAGTTCTCTGAGTGGGGTCGATACGCAGTATTTT
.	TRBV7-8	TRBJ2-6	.	CASSPDAQTLSGANVLTF	TGTGCCAGCAGCCCGGACGCACAGACCCTTTCTGGGGCCAACGTCCTGACTTTC
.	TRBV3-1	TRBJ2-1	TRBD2	CASSQWPSGGNEQFF	TGTGCCAGCAGCCAATGGCCTAGCGGGGGAAATGAGCAGTTCTTC
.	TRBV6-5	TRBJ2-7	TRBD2	CASSYPPGSGRSYPEQYF	TGTGCCAGCAGTTACCCTCCGGGTAGCGGGAGGTCTTACCCCGAGCAGTACTTC
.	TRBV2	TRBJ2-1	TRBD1	CASIRDRGEEQFF	TGTGCCAGCATCCGGGACAGGGGGGAAGAGCAGTTCTTC
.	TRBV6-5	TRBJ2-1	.	CASSYLSLRGGEQFF	TGTGCCAGCAGTTACTTATCGCTCCGGGGCGGTGAGCAGTTCTTC
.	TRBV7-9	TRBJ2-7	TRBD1	CASSPFRGGQGNYEQYF	TGTGCCAGCAGCCCCTTTCGGGGCGGACAGGGAAACTACGAGCAGTACTTC
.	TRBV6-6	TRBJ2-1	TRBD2	CASSYAGEVDEQFF	TGTGCCAGCAGTTACGCGGGAGAGGTCGATGAGCAGTTCTTC
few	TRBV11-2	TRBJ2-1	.	CASSPHAGYNEQFF	TGTGCCAGCAGCCCTCACGCGGGGTACAATGAGCAGTTCTTC
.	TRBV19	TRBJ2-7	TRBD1	CASSPGDRGSGEQYF	TGTGCCAGTAGTCCTGGGGACAGGGGGTCGGGTGAGCAGTACTTC
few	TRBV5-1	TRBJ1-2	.	CASSPGDAPPNYGYTF	TGCGCCAGCAGCCCGGGGGATGCTCCGCCTAACTATGGCTACACCTTC
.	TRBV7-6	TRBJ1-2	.	CASAQGAQVHSNYGYTF	TGTGCCAGCGCACAAGGGGCACAAGTGCATTCTAACTATGGCTACACCTTC